This T cell receptor beta chain was profiled in a study of metastatic and nonmetastatic thyroid tumors. This clone has ten or more counts. TCRdb re-called clones from the PCR reads using MiXCR. The table lists about 60,000 clones, about 17% of them singletons, with less than 9.5% in the top ten. Thyroid surgery had not been preceded by any treatment in any patient. Sequencing input: blood. The receptor was derived from a male donor with papillary thyroid cancer or a benign thyroid nodule (not recorded which). Some clones in this sample may be carry-over from other donors' samples.

The CDR3: CASSKGLAGASDTQYF. CDR3 in DNA: TGCGCCAGCAGCAAGGGACTAGCGGGAGCCTCAGATACGCAGTATTTT. J is TRBJ2-3 and V is TRBV4-3; TRBD2 agrees at 14 bases. Trimming cost V 5 bases and J 4 bases; bases outside gene matches: 5. The CDR3 sequence is 16 residues long. Germline V gene data show CDR1 as LGHNA and CDR2 as YSLEER.